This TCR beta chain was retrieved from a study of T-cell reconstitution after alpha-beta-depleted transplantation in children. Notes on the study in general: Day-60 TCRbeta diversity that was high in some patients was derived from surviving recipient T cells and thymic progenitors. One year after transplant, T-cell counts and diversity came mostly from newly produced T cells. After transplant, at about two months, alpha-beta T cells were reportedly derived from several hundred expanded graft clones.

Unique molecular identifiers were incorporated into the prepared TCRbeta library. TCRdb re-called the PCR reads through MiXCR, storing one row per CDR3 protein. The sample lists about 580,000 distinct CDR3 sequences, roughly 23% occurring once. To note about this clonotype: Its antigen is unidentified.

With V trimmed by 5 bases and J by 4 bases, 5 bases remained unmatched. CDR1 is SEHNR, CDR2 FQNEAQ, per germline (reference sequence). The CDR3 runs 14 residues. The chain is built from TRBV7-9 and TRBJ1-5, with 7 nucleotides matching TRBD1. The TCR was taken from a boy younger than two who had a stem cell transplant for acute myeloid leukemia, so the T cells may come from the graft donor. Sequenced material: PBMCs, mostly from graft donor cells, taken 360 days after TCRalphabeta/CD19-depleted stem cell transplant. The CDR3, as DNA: TGTGCCAGCAGCCGCCCAGGGGGAAATCAGCCCCAGCATTTT. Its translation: CASSRPGGNQPQHF. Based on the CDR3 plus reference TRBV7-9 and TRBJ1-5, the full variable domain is DTGVSQNPRHKITKRGQNVTFRCDPISEHNRLYWYRQTLGQGPEFLTYFQNEAQLEKSRLLSDRFSAERPKGSFSTLEIQRTEQGDSAMYLCASSRPGGNQPQHFGDGTRLSIL.